These T cell receptor beta chains were read from a single sample in a study of T cell responses to AZD1222 COVID-19 vaccine. Some clones are missing from TCRdb's copy, which holds only in-frame ones; the method was immunoSEQ multiplex PCR. The table lists about 79,000 clones, 89% of them singletons. The sequencing here drew on peripheral blood, taken 28 days after the second AZD1222 dose. These receptors were taken from an adult who received the AZD1222 COVID-19 vaccine. The CDR3 runs from the conserved cysteine through the conserved F or W. A D gene is named only where the DNA matches it firmly. Some rows have no size entry. The others give once, few or many, or a class for an expanded clone.

V gene,clone size,D gene,J gene,CDR3 DNA,CDR3 protein
TRBV24-1,-,-,TRBJ2-7,TGTGCCACCAGTGATTCGGTGCGGGGCAACCCCTACGAGCAGTACTTC,CATSDSVRGNPYEQYF
TRBV5-4,-,-,TRBJ2-6,TGTGCCAGCAGCTTGGGGCCGTCTGGGGCCAACGTCCTGACTTTC,CASSLGPSGANVLTF
TRBV19,-,-,TRBJ2-7,TGTGCCAGTAGTCCGGGACACCCATACGAGCAGTACTTC,CASSPGHPYEQYF
TRBV9,-,-,TRBJ1-1,TGTGCCAGCAGCGTCGGACAGCAAACAACTGAAGCTTTCTTT,CASSVGQQTTEAFF
TRBV29-1,-,-,TRBJ2-3,TGCAGCGTTTGGGCAGGGCAGGGGTCTGGAGATACGCAGTATTTT,CSVWAGQGSGDTQYF
TRBV24-1,-,TRBD1,TRBJ1-5,TGTGCCACCACCAGGACAGGGAATCAGCCCCAGCATTTT,CATTRTGNQPQHF
TRBV9,-,-,TRBJ1-4,TGTGCCAGCAGCGCCCGCTCGGACAGAGGAGGGGTTAATGAAAAACTGTTTTTT,CASSARSDRGGVNEKLFF
TRBV20-1,-,TRBD1,TRBJ1-5,TGCAGTGCTAGTCCAAGACAGGGTAGAAATCAGCCCCAGCATTTT,CSASPRQGRNQPQHF
TRBV29-1,once,TRBD1,TRBJ1-1,TGCAGCGTTGTACGACAGGGGAGTGAAGCTTTCTTT,CSVVRQGSEAFF
TRBV2,once,-,TRBJ2-3,TGTGCCACCCTCCGGACGGATACGCAGTATTTT,CATLRTDTQYF
TRBV10-3,-,TRBD1,TRBJ1-1,TGTGCCATCAGTCTACAGGGGCAGAACACTGAAGCTTTCTTT,CAISLQGQNTEAFF
TRBV9,-,TRBD2,TRBJ2-7,TGTGCCAGCAGCTCCCAGAGCGGGAGCTTCTACGAGCAGTACTTC,CASSSQSGSFYEQYF
TRBV6-5,few,TRBD1,TRBJ2-2,TGTGCCAGCAGACCGGACAGGGACACCGGGGAGCTGTTTTTT,CASRPDRDTGELFF
TRBV5-1,-,TRBD1,TRBJ1-6,TGCGCCAGCAGCTCTGGACAGGGGCTAGAACCCCTCCACTTT,CASSSGQGLEPLHF
TRBV21-1,-,-,TRBJ1-2,TGTGCCAGCAGCTTCCGGGACAGGAAACCCGACTATGGCTACACCTTC,CASSFRDRKPDYGYTF
TRBV2,-,-,TRBJ2-7,TGTGCCAGCAGTGAAGCGCTACTAGCCTACGAGCAGTACTTC,CASSEALLAYEQYF
TRBV7-9,-,-,TRBJ1-1,TGTGCCAGCAGCGCCTCAGTGAACACTGAAGCTTTCTTT,CASSASVNTEAFF
TRBV15,-,-,TRBJ2-2,TGTGCCACCAGCAGAGGAACAACGGGCGCCGGGGAGCTGTTTTTT,CATSRGTTGAGELFF
TRBV7-7,-,TRBD2,TRBJ2-5,TGTGCCAGCAGCTTAGCTAGCGGGAGATTTAGCCAAGAGACCCAGTACTTC,CASSLASGRFSQETQYF
TRBV12-3/TRBV12-4,-,-,TRBJ1-2,TGTGCCAGCAGTGCTGATGGGGTTCTGGGACACACCTTC,CASSADGVLGHTF
TRBV7-2,-,-,TRBJ1-1,TGTGCCAGCAGCTTAGGGATTTCAGGGGCAGGGGACACTGAAGCTTTCTTT,CASSLGISGAGDTEAFF
TRBV4-2,once,-,TRBJ1-1,TGTGCCAGCAGCCAAGGGATAATAGACAGAGCCACTGAAGCTTTCTTT,CASSQGIIDRATEAFF
TRBV11-3,-,-,TRBJ2-3,TGTGCCAGCAGCCCCGGGTCACCAGATACGCAGTATTTT,CASSPGSPDTQYF
TRBV9,-,-,TRBJ1-1,TGTGCCAGCAGCCCAGGGTATGGGACTGAAGCTTTCTTT,CASSPGYGTEAFF
TRBV30,once,-,TRBJ1-2,TGTGCCTGGACAAAACGGTATGGCTACACCTTC,CAWTKRYGYTF
TRBV3-1/TRBV3-2,-,-,TRBJ1-1,TGTGCCAGCAGCCAAGAACGCTTGGACACTGAAGCTTTCTTT,CASSQERLDTEAFF
TRBV18,-,-,TRBJ1-6,TGTGCCAGCTCACCTCCAGGGACGGGCTATAATTCACCCCTCCACTTT,CASSPPGTGYNSPLHF
TRBV11-2,few,TRBD1,TRBJ2-1,TGTGCCAGCAGCTTATCCAGGGGGATAGGGAATGAGCAGTTCTTC,CASSLSRGIGNEQFF
TRBV29-1,-,TRBD2,TRBJ2-7,TGCAGCGTCCAGGGTAGCGGGACCAAGACCTACGAGCAGTACTTC,CSVQGSGTKTYEQYF
TRBV19,-,-,TRBJ2-3,TGTGCCAGTAGTCACAGCACTACAGATACGCAGTATTTT,CASSHSTTDTQYF
TRBV7-2,-,-,TRBJ1-5,TGTGCCAGCAGCTTAGCAGAGGGCGGTCAGCCCCAGCATTTT,CASSLAEGGQPQHF
TRBV7-3,once,TRBD2,TRBJ2-7,TGTGCCAGCAGCTTAGGGCTAGCGGCTAACTACGAGCAGTACTTC,CASSLGLAANYEQYF
TRBV29-1,-,TRBD2,TRBJ2-1,TGCAGCGTTGTACTAGCGGGCAATGAGCAGTTCTTC,CSVVLAGNEQFF
TRBV5-4,-,-,TRBJ2-3,TGTGCCAGCAGCTTGGATTGGGGGAACACAGATACGCAGTATTTT,CASSLDWGNTDTQYF
TRBV28,-,-,TRBJ2-7,TGTGCCAGCAGTCCCTCTCCAACTCCCTACGAGCAGTACTTC,CASSPSPTPYEQYF
TRBV6-2/TRBV6-3,-,-,TRBJ2-5,TGTGCCAGCAGTTTCTTAGCAGAGACCCAGTACTTC,CASSFLAETQYF
TRBV9,-,-,TRBJ1-2,TGTGCCAGCAGCGTAGGAGGCATATCCAGACTATCTAGCGGCTACACCTTC,CASSVGGISRLSSGYTF
TRBV5-1,-,TRBD2,TRBJ2-1,TGCGCCAGCAGCTTGGTCGCGACTAGCGCACCCTACTACAATGAGCAGTTCTTC,CASSLVATSAPYYNEQFF
TRBV7-2,-,TRBD1,TRBJ2-7,TGTGCCAGCAGCTTGAGGCCCGGGACAGACTACGAGCAGTACTTC,CASSLRPGTDYEQYF
TRBV9,-,-,TRBJ1-1,TGTGCCAGCAGCGTGGACAGTATGAACACTGAAGCTTTCTTT,CASSVDSMNTEAFF
TRBV4-2,-,TRBD1,TRBJ1-4,TGTGCCAGCAGCCAAGGGGACAGGGACCAAAAAAAACTGTTTTTT,CASSQGDRDQKKLFF
TRBV5-1,-,TRBD1,TRBJ2-5,TGCGCCAGCAGCACGGGACAGGGTCAAGAGACCCAGTACTTC,CASSTGQGQETQYF
TRBV5-1,-,-,TRBJ1-1,TGCGCCAGCAGCTCAATCCCAGGGGTCGACACTGAAGCTTTCTTT,CASSSIPGVDTEAFF
TRBV7-3,-,-,TRBJ2-7,TGTGCCAGCAGCTTAATCCCGGCCTCCTACGAGCAGTACTTC,CASSLIPASYEQYF
TRBV21-1,-,-,TRBJ2-7,TGTGCCAGCAGCAAAGCGCCCAGGTACAACTCCGTCGTCTCCTACGAGCAGTACTTC,CASSKAPRYNSVVSYEQYF
TRBV24-1,-,-,TRBJ1-5,TGTGCCACCAGTGATCACCAGGGCCTGGCCTTCAATCAGCCCCAGCATTTT,CATSDHQGLAFNQPQHF